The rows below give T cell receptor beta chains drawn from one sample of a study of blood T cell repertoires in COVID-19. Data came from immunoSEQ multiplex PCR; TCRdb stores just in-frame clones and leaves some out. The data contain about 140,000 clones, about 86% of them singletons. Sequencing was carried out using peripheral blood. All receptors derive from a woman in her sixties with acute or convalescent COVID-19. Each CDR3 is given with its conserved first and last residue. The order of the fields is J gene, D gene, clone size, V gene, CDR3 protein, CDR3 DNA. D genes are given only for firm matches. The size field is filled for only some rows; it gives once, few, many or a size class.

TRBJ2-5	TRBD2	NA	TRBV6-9	CASSFPGTSGGQETQYF	TGTGCCAGCAGTTTTCCCGGGACTAGCGGGGGCCAAGAGACCCAGTACTTC
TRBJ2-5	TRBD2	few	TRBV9	CASSVSGGLGETQYF	TGTGCCAGCAGCGTAAGCGGGGGGCTAGGGGAGACCCAGTACTTC
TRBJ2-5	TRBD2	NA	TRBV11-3	CASSLASGGAPRETQYF	TGTGCCAGCAGCTTGGCTAGCGGGGGGGCCCCCCGAGAGACCCAGTACTTC
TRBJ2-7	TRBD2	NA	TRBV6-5	CASSSTSGGYEQYF	TGTGCCAGCAGTTCGACTAGCGGGGGCTACGAGCAGTACTTC
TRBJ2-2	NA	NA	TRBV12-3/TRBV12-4	CAFKRVFTGELFF	TGTGCCTTTAAGAGGGTTTTCACCGGGGAGCTGTTTTTT
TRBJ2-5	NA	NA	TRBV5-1	CASSETPRGTQYF	TGCGCCAGCAGCGAGACCCCCCGAGGGACCCAGTACTTC
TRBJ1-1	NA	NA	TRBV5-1	CASSLTLMNTEAFF	TGCGCCAGCAGCTTAACATTGATGAACACTGAAGCTTTCTTT
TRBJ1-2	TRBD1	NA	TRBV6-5	CASSYSTGSSGYTF	TGTGCCAGCAGTTACTCGACAGGGTCCTCTGGCTACACCTTC
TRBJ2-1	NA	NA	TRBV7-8	CASSLGLGLFF	TGTGCCAGCAGCTTAGGTCTAGGCCTGTTCTTC
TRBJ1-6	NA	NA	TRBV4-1	CASSRTGTQNSPLHF	TGCGCCAGCAGCCGGACCGGGACACAGAATTCACCCCTCCACTTT
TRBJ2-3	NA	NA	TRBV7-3	CASSLIGGRADTQYF	TGTGCCAGCAGCTTAATAGGGGGTCGCGCAGATACGCAGTATTTT
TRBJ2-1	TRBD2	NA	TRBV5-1	CASSLVPAGGYNEQFF	TGCGCCAGCAGCTTGGTGCCAGCGGGGGGATACAATGAGCAGTTCTTC
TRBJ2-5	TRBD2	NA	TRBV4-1	CASSHRGGAKWQETQYF	TGCGCCAGCAGCCATCGCGGGGGGGCGAAGTGGCAAGAGACCCAGTACTTC
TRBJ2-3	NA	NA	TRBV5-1	CASSLVSGGDTQYF	TGCGCCAGCAGCTTGGTCTCGGGGGGCGATACGCAGTATTTT
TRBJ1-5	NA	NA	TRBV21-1	CASSKEAGSNQPQHF	TGTGCCAGCAGCAAGGAAGCGGGGAGCAATCAGCCCCAGCATTTT
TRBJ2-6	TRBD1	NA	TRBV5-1	CASSYSGQATSGANVLTF	TGCGCCAGCAGCTATTCCGGACAGGCTACCTCTGGGGCCAACGTCCTGACTTTC
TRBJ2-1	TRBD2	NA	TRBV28	CASSLRTGLAGVNEQFF	TGTGCCAGCAGTTTACGAACCGGACTAGCGGGGGTCAATGAGCAGTTCTTC
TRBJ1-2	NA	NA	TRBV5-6	CASSLASGFPLSNYGYTF	TGTGCCAGCAGCTTGGCCTCAGGGTTCCCACTTTCTAACTATGGCTACACCTTC
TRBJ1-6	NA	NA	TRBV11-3	CASSRGGWGADSPLHF	TGTGCCAGCAGCCGCGGGGGATGGGGGGCTGATTCACCCCTCCACTTT
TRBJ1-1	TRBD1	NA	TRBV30	CAWSEPGQGVYFVTEAFF	TGTGCCTGGAGTGAACCGGGACAGGGAGTTTACTTTGTAACTGAAGCTTTCTTT
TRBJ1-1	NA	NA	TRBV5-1	CASSLGRISLRNTEAFF	TGCGCCAGCAGCTTAGGCAGGATAAGCCTCCGGAACACTGAAGCTTTCTTT
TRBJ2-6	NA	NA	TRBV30	CAWSVRASGANVLTF	TGTGCCTGGAGTGTCAGGGCCTCTGGGGCCAACGTCCTGACTTTC
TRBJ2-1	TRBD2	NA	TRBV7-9	CASSPGEGTNYNEQFF	TGTGCCAGCAGCCCCGGAGAGGGGACTAACTACAATGAGCAGTTCTTC
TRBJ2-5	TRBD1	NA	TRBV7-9	CASSPAGQGLETQYF	TGTGCCAGCAGCCCCGCGGGACAGGGGCTTGAGACCCAGTACTTC
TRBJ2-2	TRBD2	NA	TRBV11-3	CASSYRTSGAGELFF	TGTGCCAGCAGCTACCGGACTAGCGGGGCCGGGGAGCTGTTTTTT
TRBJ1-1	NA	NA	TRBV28	CASSLPGGFMNTEAFF	TGTGCCAGCAGTTTGCCCGGGGGGTTCATGAACACTGAAGCTTTCTTT
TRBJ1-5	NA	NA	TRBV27	CASSLPTGYWEPQHF	TGTGCCAGCAGTTTACCCACAGGGTATTGGGAGCCCCAGCATTTT
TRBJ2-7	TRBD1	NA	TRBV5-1	CASSLAGTGGDEQYF	TGCGCCAGCAGCTTGGCCGGGACAGGAGGGGACGAGCAGTACTTC
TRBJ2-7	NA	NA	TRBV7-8	CASSLDTLYEQYF	TGTGCCAGCAGCCTAGACACCCTTTACGAGCAGTACTTC
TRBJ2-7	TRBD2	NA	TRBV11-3	CASSNLMAGVGSYEQYF	TGTGCCAGCAGCAACCTCATGGCGGGGGTCGGGTCCTACGAGCAGTACTTC
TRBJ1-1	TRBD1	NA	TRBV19	CASSITTGPANTEAFF	TGTGCCAGTAGTATTACGACAGGGCCCGCCAACACTGAAGCTTTCTTT
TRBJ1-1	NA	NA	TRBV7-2	CASSYLRTAEAFF	TGTGCCAGCAGCTATCTCCGGACAGCTGAAGCTTTCTTT
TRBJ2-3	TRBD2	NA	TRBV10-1	CASSDSSGGTDTQYF	TGCGCCAGCAGTGATTCTAGCGGGGGCACAGATACGCAGTATTTT
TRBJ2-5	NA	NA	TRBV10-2	CASSRDFGETQYF	TGCGCCAGCTCTCGGGACTTCGGGGAGACCCAGTACTTC
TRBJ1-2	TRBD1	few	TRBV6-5	CASSTRTGGRSGYTF	TGTGCCAGCAGTACTAGGACAGGGGGCCGATCTGGCTACACCTTC
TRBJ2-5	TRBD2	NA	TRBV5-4	CASSLKAGGNGETQYF	TGTGCCAGCAGCTTGAAAGCGGGGGGTAATGGGGAGACCCAGTACTTC
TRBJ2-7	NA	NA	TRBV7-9	CASSSVRGFHEQYF	TGTGCCAGCAGCTCGGTACGGGGATTCCACGAGCAGTACTTC
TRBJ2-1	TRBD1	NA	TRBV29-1	CSVGTGRNEQFF	TGCAGCGTTGGGACAGGGAGGAATGAGCAGTTCTTC
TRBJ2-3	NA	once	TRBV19	CASSRYPRSDTQYF	TGTGCCAGTAGTCGCTACCCACGATCAGATACGCAGTATTTT
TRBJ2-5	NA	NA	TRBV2	CASRTFTMYETQYF	TGTGCCAGCAGGACCTTTACTATGTATGAGACCCAGTACTTC
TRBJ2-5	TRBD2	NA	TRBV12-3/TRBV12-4	CASSSGGQETQYF	TGTGCCAGCAGTAGCGGGGGGCAAGAGACCCAGTACTTC
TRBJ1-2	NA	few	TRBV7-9	CASSPTGGDGYTF	TGTGCCAGCAGCCCCACCGGGGGGGATGGCTACACCTTC
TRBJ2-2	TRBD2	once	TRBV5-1	CASKTSGGYANTGELFF	TGCGCCAGCAAGACTAGCGGGGGGTACGCGAACACCGGGGAGCTGTTTTTT
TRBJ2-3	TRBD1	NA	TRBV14	CASSRTGGRTDTQYF	TGTGCCAGCAGCAGGACAGGGGGCCGCACAGATACGCAGTATTTT
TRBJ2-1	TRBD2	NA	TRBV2	CASSDWGGYNEQFF	TGTGCCAGCAGTGATTGGGGGGGGTACAATGAGCAGTTCTTC
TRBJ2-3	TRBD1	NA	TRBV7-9	CASSSGQGSTDTQYF	TGTGCCAGCAGCTCGGGACAGGGGAGCACAGATACGCAGTATTTT
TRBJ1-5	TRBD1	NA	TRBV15	CATSRGQVNQPQHF	TGTGCCACCAGCAGGGGACAGGTAAATCAGCCCCAGCATTTT
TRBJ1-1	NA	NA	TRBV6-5	CASSYGGRGNTEAFF	TGTGCCAGCAGTTACGGGGGCAGGGGGAACACTGAAGCTTTCTTT
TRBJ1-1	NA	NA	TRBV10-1	CASSESMDISNTEAFF	TGCGCCAGCAGTGAGTCGATGGACATTTCGAACACTGAAGCTTTCTTT
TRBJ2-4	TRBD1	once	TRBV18	CASSPGQKEAKNIQYF	TGTGCCAGCTCACCGGGACAGAAAGAAGCCAAAAACATTCAGTACTTC
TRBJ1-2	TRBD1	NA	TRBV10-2	CATRDSSYGYTF	TGCGCCACTCGGGACAGTTCTTATGGGTACACCTTC
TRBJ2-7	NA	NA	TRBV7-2	CASSQASRQTYEQYF	TGTGCCAGCAGCCAAGCATCTAGACAGACTTACGAGCAGTACTTC
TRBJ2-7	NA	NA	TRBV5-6	CASSTTKTRVSYEQYF	TGTGCCAGCAGCACCACAAAGACACGAGTCTCCTACGAGCAGTACTTC
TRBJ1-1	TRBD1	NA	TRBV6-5	CASTRDRVLTEAFF	TGTGCCAGCACACGGGACAGGGTTTTAACTGAAGCTTTCTTT
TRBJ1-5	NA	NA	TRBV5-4	CASSLPRYPSNPSNQPQHF	TGTGCCAGCAGCTTGCCGCGGTACCCCTCGAACCCTAGCAATCAGCCCCAGCATTTT
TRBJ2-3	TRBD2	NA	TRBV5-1	CASSRLAGAQTTDTQYF	TGCGCCAGCAGCCGTCTAGCGGGGGCCCAAACAACAGATACGCAGTATTTT
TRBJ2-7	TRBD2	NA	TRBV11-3	CASSYPKRGTYEQYF	TGTGCCAGCAGCTATCCCAAGCGGGGTACCTACGAGCAGTACTTC
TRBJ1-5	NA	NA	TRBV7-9	CASSNQGTIGDQPQHF	TGTGCCAGCAGCAATCAGGGGACCATTGGCGATCAGCCCCAGCATTTT